A selection of T cell receptor beta chains follows, all from one sample in a study of CD4 T cells in relation to SARS-CoV-2 and coronaviruses. The assay was immunoSEQ multiplex PCR, and TCRdb's table has in-frame clones only and misses some. The table lists 37,000 or so clones, 75% to 90% of them singletons. Sequencing was performed on memory CD4+ T cells from PBMCs. These receptor sequences come from an adult with COVID-19. The CDR3 runs from the conserved cysteine through the conserved F or W. The D gene is left open where the match is weak. Only some rows state a clone size, as once, few, many or a class for expanded clones.

>TRBV2|TRBJ2-3|TRBD2|19|-
CASRIRKGTSGTTTDTQYF
TGTGCCAGCAGAATAAGAAAAGGGACTAGCGGGACAACCACAGATACGCAGTATTTT
>TRBV19|TRBJ1-5|-|17|-
CASSIGGAVLGNQPQHF
TGTGCCAGTAGTATAGGGGGCGCGGTATTGGGCAATCAGCCCCAGCATTTT
>TRBV5-1|TRBJ2-3|TRBD1|15|-
CASSFLTGAADTQYF
TGCGCCAGCAGCTTTCTTACAGGGGCCGCGGATACGCAGTATTTT
>TRBV28|TRBJ2-5|-|13|once
CASSLQPEETQYF
TGTGCCAGCAGTTTACAGCCGGAGGAGACCCAGTACTTC
>TRBV30|TRBJ1-2|-|13|once
CAWTPGRDYGYTF
TGTGCCTGGACTCCCGGACGCGACTATGGCTACACCTTC
>TRBV6-5|TRBJ2-2|-|14|-
CASRQGSSTGELFF
TGTGCCAGCAGACAGGGTTCGAGCACCGGGGAGCTGTTTTTT
>TRBV19|TRBJ1-1|-|14|-
CASSPPADHTEAFF
TGTGCCAGTAGTCCCCCGGCAGACCACACTGAAGCTTTCTTT
>TRBV5-4|TRBJ2-7|TRBD1|15|-
CASSVGTGTSYEQYF
TGTGCCAGCAGCGTCGGGACAGGCACCTCCTACGAGCAGTACTTC
>TRBV9|TRBJ2-3|-|14|-
CASSAPVVGDTQYF
TGTGCCAGCAGCGCCCCCGTGGTAGGGGATACGCAGTATTTT
>TRBV2|TRBJ1-6|TRBD1|17|-
CASSVMRDSLANSPLHF
TGTGCCAGCAGTGTCATGAGGGACAGTTTGGCTAATTCACCCCTCCACTTT
>TRBV4-2|TRBJ2-2|-|16|-
CASSQDWTTITGELFF
TGTGCCAGCAGCCAAGATTGGACTACCATCACCGGGGAGCTGTTTTTT
>TRBV30|TRBJ1-3|-|13|-
CAWNHRSRNTIYF
TGTGCCTGGAATCACAGAAGCAGAAACACCATATATTTT
>TRBV6-5|TRBJ1-1|TRBD1|15|-
CASRTGTGGSAEAFF
TGTGCCAGCAGGACCGGGACAGGGGGCTCGGCTGAAGCTTTCTTT
>TRBV2|TRBJ2-1|-|11|-
CASSDTGIRFF
TGTGCCAGCAGTGATACAGGGATACGGTTCTTC
>TRBV4-1|TRBJ2-4|-|13|-
CASSQDGDTGKYF
TGCGCCAGCAGCCAAGACGGGGACACCGGAAAGTACTTC
>TRBV2|TRBJ2-7|TRBD2|14|-
CASNSGTSGFLSYF
TGTGCCAGCAACTCCGGGACTAGCGGCTTCTTGTCGTACTTC
>TRBV24-1|TRBJ2-7|TRBD1|15|-
CATSDPGTGGRGQYF
TGTGCCACCAGTGACCCCGGGACAGGGGGCCGTGGGCAGTACTTC
>TRBV28|TRBJ2-7|TRBD1|16|-
CASSSTSDRVGYEQYF
TGTGCCAGCAGCTCTACGTCGGACAGGGTTGGCTACGAGCAGTACTTC
>TRBV11-2|TRBJ2-3|-|13|-
CASSLQITDTQYF
TGTGCCAGCAGCTTACAGATCACAGATACGCAGTATTTT
>TRBV5-4|TRBJ2-3|TRBD2|17|-
CASSIRLAGASTDTQYF
TGTGCCAGCAGCATCCGACTAGCGGGAGCTAGCACAGATACGCAGTATTTT
>TRBV18|TRBJ1-5|-|15|-
CASSPQRLGDQPQHF
TGTGCCAGCTCACCACAGCGACTAGGGGATCAGCCCCAGCATTTT
>TRBV29-1|TRBJ2-7|TRBD2|11|few
CSAGGPYEQYF
TGCAGCGCGGGGGGTCCCTACGAGCAGTACTTC
>TRBV7-2|TRBJ2-4|TRBD1|15|-
CASRTGVSAKNIQYF
TGTGCCAGCCGGACAGGGGTGTCGGCCAAAAACATTCAGTACTTC
>TRBV30|TRBJ2-1|TRBD1|19|-
CAWSPYYPPLGGLRGEQFF
TGTGCCTGGAGTCCATACTACCCTCCGTTAGGGGGCTTACGGGGTGAGCAGTTCTTC
>TRBV9|TRBJ2-7|-|15|once
CASSEGVNEVHEQYF
TGTGCCAGCAGCGAAGGGGTAAATGAGGTCCACGAGCAGTACTTC
>TRBV3-1/TRBV3-2|TRBJ2-2|-|13|-
CASSQVNTGELFF
TGTGCCAGCAGCCAAGTTAACACCGGGGAGCTGTTTTTT
>TRBV11-3|TRBJ2-2|-|14|few
CASSIAPQGGELFF
TGTGCCAGCAGCATCGCCCCCCAGGGAGGGGAGCTGTTTTTT
>TRBV24-1|TRBJ2-1|TRBD2|14|-
CATSPSGAYNEQFF
TGTGCCACCAGTCCTAGCGGTGCCTACAATGAGCAGTTCTTC
>TRBV4-2|TRBJ1-5|-|13|-
CASGEGLDQPQHF
TGTGCCAGCGGAGAGGGACTGGATCAGCCCCAGCATTTT
>TRBV19|TRBJ2-3|TRBD1|14|once
CASRPDRATDTQYF
TGTGCCAGTAGACCGGACAGGGCCACAGATACGCAGTATTTT
>TRBV3-1/TRBV3-2|TRBJ2-3|-|15|-
CASSQAIQTIDTQYF
TGTGCCAGCAGCCAAGCTATCCAGACCATTGATACGCAGTATTTT
>TRBV3-1/TRBV3-2|TRBJ1-3|-|14|-
CASSSVVAGNTIYF
TGTGCCAGCAGCTCGGTAGTAGCTGGAAACACCATATATTTT
>TRBV6-5|TRBJ1-2|-|15|-
CASSYSTESTMGYTF
TGTGCCAGCAGTTACTCGACGGAAAGTACTATGGGCTACACCTTC
>TRBV5-4|TRBJ2-2|-|13|few
CASSLESAGELFF
TGTGCCAGCAGCTTGGAAAGCGCCGGGGAGCTGTTTTTT
>TRBV5-8|TRBJ2-7|-|13|-
CASSSMSGDEQYF
TGTGCCAGCAGCTCCATGTCCGGGGACGAGCAGTACTTC
>TRBV7-3|TRBJ2-2|-|16|-
CASSLAAGTTFGELFF
TGTGCCAGCAGCTTGGCCGCCGGGACCACTTTCGGGGAGCTGTTTTTT
>TRBV9|TRBJ2-3|TRBD2|15|-
CASSPTSGRADTQYF
TGTGCCAGCAGCCCGACTAGCGGGAGAGCAGATACGCAGTATTTT
>TRBV2|TRBJ2-5|TRBD2|22|few
CATRGPTQLGTSEVQEQETQYF
TGTGCCACCAGGGGCCCTACACAGCTAGGGACTAGCGAAGTACAGGAACAAGAGACCCAGTACTTC
>TRBV6-5|TRBJ2-5|-|14|-
CASTSGAIQETQYF
TGTGCCAGCACCTCCGGGGCCATCCAAGAGACCCAGTACTTC
>TRBV7-3|TRBJ2-1|-|13|-
CASSLNSYNEQFF
TGTGCCAGCAGCTTAAATTCCTACAATGAGCAGTTCTTC
>TRBV2|TRBJ2-5|TRBD2|15|-
CASSELAGGPGTQYF
TGTGCCAGCAGTGAACTAGCGGGAGGGCCGGGGACCCAGTACTTC
>TRBV12-5|TRBJ2-1|TRBD2|22|-
CASGLVLTGLAGAHGSHNEQFF
TGTGCTAGTGGTTTGGTACTTACGGGACTAGCGGGAGCCCACGGGAGCCACAATGAGCAGTTCTTC
>TRBV21-1|TRBJ1-5|-|14|-
CASRRTGSNQPQHF
TGTGCCAGCAGGAGGACAGGGAGCAATCAGCCCCAGCATTTT
>TRBV9|TRBJ2-7|-|10|-
CASSAYEQYF
TGTGCCAGCAGCGCCTACGAGCAGTACTTC
>TRBV7-9|TRBJ2-1|TRBD2|16|-
CASSLSSGRIDNEQFF
TGTGCCAGCAGCCTATCTAGCGGGAGGATTGATAATGAGCAGTTCTTC
>TRBV15|TRBJ1-5|-|13|-
CATSTQALRAQHF
TGTGCCACCAGCACCCAGGCACTCAGGGCCCAGCATTTT
>TRBV5-1|TRBJ2-1|TRBD1|16|few
CASRPDRGLSYNEQFF
TGCGCCAGCAGACCGGACAGGGGGCTCTCCTACAATGAGCAGTTCTTC
>TRBV2|TRBJ2-1|TRBD2|14|-
CASNSGSGYNEQFF
TGTGCCAGCAATTCCGGTAGCGGGTACAATGAGCAGTTCTTC